What follows is one T cell receptor (beta chain) and its context. Each CDR3 protein gets one entry after TCRdb re-called the 5' RACE reads with MiXCR. The sample has roughly 230,000 distinct CDR3 sequences, about 18% seen once. This CDR3 spans 15 amino acids. Germline loops: CDR1 DFQATT, CDR2 SNEGSKA (reference sequence). The V segment lost 6 bases and the J segment 2 bases; nucleotides outside the gene matches: 11. The sample is drawn from a study of CD8 T cells in ankylosing spondylitis. This TCR was sampled from a male donor with ankylosing spondylitis or in good health (not recorded which). Sequenced material: blood, either unsorted or a sorted T cell fraction (not recorded which). This sequence joins TRBV20-1 and TRBJ2-7, with 9 bases lining up with TRBD1. CDR3 in amino acids: CSAEVPGTGPYEQYF. CDR3 nucleotides: TGCAGTGCCGAAGTTCCCGGGACAGGGCCCTACGAGCAGTACTTC.